These T cell receptor beta chains were read from a single sample in a study of cytomegalovirus exposure and HLA in healthy donors. Repertoires were generated with immunoSEQ multiplex PCR, while TCRdb's copy carries only in-frame clones and drops some. The data show fewer than 250,000 clones, 87% seen once. Source material: PBMCs. The receptors were sampled from a man in his thirties or forties in good health and CMV-seronegative. Each CDR3 is given with its conserved first and last residue. D genes are given only for firm matches. Clone size appears in some rows only: once, few, many, or a class for an expanded clone.

TRBD2 . TRBJ2-1 TRBV4-2 CASSQASGRGYREQFF TGTGCCAGCAGCCAAGCTAGCGGGAGAGGGTATCGGGAGCAGTTCTTC
. . TRBJ2-3 TRBV19 CASSSTVQRGFNAQYF TGTGCCAGTAGTTCGACTGTCCAGCGTGGTTTTAATGCGCAGTATTTT
. once TRBJ1-2 TRBV28 CASSSPATGQRRYGYTF TGTGCCAGCAGCTCACCCGCCACAGGGCAGAGAAGGTATGGCTACACCTTC
TRBD1 . TRBJ2-7 TRBV6-5 CASSAGQAYEQYF TGTGCCAGCAGCGCTGGACAGGCCTACGAGCAGTACTTC
TRBD2 . TRBJ2-1 TRBV29-1 CSVAGQLTSGSYNEQFF TGCAGCGTTGCTGGACAGTTGACTAGCGGCTCCTACAATGAGCAGTTCTTC
. . TRBJ2-2 TRBV5-1 CASSPDTQNTGELFF TGCGCCAGCAGCCCCGACACGCAGAACACCGGGGAGCTGTTTTTT
. . TRBJ2-7 TRBV19 CASSAAGPYEQYF TGTGCCAGTAGTGCTGCAGGTCCCTACGAGCAGTACTTC
. few TRBJ1-1 TRBV4-3 CASSRTLNTEAFF TGCGCCAGCAGCCGGACATTGAACACTGAAGCTTTCTTT
TRBD1 . TRBJ1-2 TRBV6-1 CASSGRQGANGYTF TGTGCCAGCAGTGGTCGTCAGGGGGCAAATGGCTACACCTTC
TRBD1 . TRBJ1-2 TRBV5-1 CASSWTIQGAKDGYTF TGCGCCAGCAGCTGGACTATCCAGGGGGCTAAGGATGGCTACACCTTC
TRBD1 . TRBJ2-1 TRBV5-1 CASSYPTGGGYNEQFF TGCGCCAGCAGCTACCCGACAGGGGGAGGGTACAATGAGCAGTTCTTC
. . TRBJ1-4 TRBV5-1 CASSSEGFATNEKLFF TGCGCCAGCAGCAGCGAGGGCTTTGCAACTAATGAAAAACTGTTTTTT
TRBD2 . TRBJ2-3 TRBV11-2 CASRGTSGGTSTDTQYF TGTGCCAGCAGGGGGACTAGCGGGGGAACTAGCACAGATACGCAGTATTTT
. . TRBJ2-3 TRBV29-1 CSSPRDTQYF TGCAGCTCCCCGAGAGATACGCAGTATTTT
TRBD1 once TRBJ1-2 TRBV28 CASSLITGGGYTF TGTGCCAGCAGTTTGATAACAGGGGGTGGCTACACCTTC
. . TRBJ2-3 TRBV5-4 CASSWYLGSDTQYF TGTGCCAGCAGCTGGTATCTCGGGTCAGATACGCAGTATTTT
TRBD1 . TRBJ2-4 TRBV7-8 CASSQDRDKNIQYF TGTGCCAGCAGCCAGGACAGGGACAAAAACATTCAGTACTTC
. once TRBJ1-1 TRBV7-2 CASSFTGTNEAFF TGTGCCAGCAGCTTTACAGGGACCAATGAAGCTTTCTTT
. . TRBJ2-7 TRBV21-1 CASAYRGCLSYEQYF TGTGCCAGCGCATACAGGGGGTGTCTGTCCTACGAGCAGTACTTC
. few TRBJ2-3 TRBV6-4 CASSDSPQGGSDTQYF TGTGCCAGCAGTGACTCCCCGCAGGGAGGATCAGATACGCAGTATTTT
. . TRBJ2-5 TRBV6-1 CASSRLPTGPETQYF TGTGCCAGCAGCCGACTACCGACAGGCCCGGAGACCCAGTACTTC